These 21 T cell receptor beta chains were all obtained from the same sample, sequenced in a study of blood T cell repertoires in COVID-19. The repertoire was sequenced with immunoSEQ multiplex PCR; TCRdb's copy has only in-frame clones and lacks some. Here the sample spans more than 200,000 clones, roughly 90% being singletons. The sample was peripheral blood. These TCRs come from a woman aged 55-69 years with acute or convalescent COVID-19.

In DNA, the CDR3 is TGTGCCAGCAGCCTTCGACAGGGGCCCTGGGAGCAGTACTTC. Translation: CASSLRQGPWEQYF. The chain uses TRBV3-1 (or the pseudogene TRBV3-2) and TRBJ2-7, with TRBD1 matching over 8 bases. From germline, CDR1 is LGHDT and CDR2 YNNKEL (reference sequence). Trimming removed 4 bases from V and 7 bases from J; junction bases left unmatched: 9. The CDR3 sequence is 14 residues long.

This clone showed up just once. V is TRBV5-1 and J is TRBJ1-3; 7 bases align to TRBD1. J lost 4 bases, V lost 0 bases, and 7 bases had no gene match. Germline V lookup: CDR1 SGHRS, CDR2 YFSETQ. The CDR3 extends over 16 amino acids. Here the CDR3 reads CASSLGTGAPGNTIYF. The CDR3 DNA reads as TGCGCCAGCAGCTTGGGTACAGGGGCGCCCGGAAACACCATATATTTT.

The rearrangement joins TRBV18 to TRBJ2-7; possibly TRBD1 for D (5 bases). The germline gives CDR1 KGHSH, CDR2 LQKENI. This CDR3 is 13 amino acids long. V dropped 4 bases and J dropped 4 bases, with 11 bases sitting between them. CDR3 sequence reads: CASSQGFRYEQYF. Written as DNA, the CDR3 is TGTGCCAGCTCACAGGGGTTCAGGTACGAGCAGTACTTC.

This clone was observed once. CDR3 sequence: CSGGIAKNIQYF. The CDR3 nucleotides read TGCAGCGGAGGAATAGCCAAAAACATTCAGTACTTC. The V gene is TRBV29-1, the J gene TRBJ2-4; D gene uncertain. The CDR3 contains 12 residues. From germline, CDR1 is SQVTM and CDR2 ANQGSEA. V was shortened by 7 bases and J by 0 bases, with 7 bases between the two germline ends.

CDR3 loop: CASSFPTRDRGLFYNSPLHF. The CDR3 coding sequence is TGTGCCAGCAGTTTCCCCACCAGAGACAGGGGGCTCTTCTATAATTCACCCCTCCACTTT. The gene calls are TRBV28 and TRBJ1-6, with 10 nucleotides matching TRBD1. Germline assignment: CDR1 MDHEN and CDR2 SYDVKM. The V and J ends lost 3 bases and 3 bases, in that order; junction bases with no gene match: 14. The CDR3 consists of 20 residues.

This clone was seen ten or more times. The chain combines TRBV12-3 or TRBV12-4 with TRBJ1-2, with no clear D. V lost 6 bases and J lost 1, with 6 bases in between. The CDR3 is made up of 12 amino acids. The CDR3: CASRSLNYGYTF. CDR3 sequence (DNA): TGTGCCAGCAGGTCCCTTAACTATGGCTACACCTTC.

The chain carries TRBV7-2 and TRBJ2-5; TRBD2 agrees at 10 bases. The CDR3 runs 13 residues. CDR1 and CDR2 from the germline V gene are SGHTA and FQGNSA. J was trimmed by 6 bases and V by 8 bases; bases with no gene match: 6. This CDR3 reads CASCLAGVKTQYF. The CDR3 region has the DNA TGTGCCAGCTGTCTAGCGGGGGTTAAGACCCAGTACTTC.

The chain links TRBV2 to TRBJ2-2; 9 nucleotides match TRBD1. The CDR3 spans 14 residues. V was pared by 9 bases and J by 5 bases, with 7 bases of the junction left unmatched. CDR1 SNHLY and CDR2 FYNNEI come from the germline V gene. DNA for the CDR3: TGTGCCAGTCTAGGGACAGGGAAAACCGGGGAGCTGTTTTTT. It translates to CASLGTGKTGELFF. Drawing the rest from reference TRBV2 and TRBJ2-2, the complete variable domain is EPEVTQTPSHQVTQMGQEVILRCVPISNHLYFYWYRQILGQKVEFLVSFYNNEISEKSEIFDDQFSVERPDGSNFTLKIRSTKLEDSAMYFCASLGTGKTGELFFGEGSRLTVL.

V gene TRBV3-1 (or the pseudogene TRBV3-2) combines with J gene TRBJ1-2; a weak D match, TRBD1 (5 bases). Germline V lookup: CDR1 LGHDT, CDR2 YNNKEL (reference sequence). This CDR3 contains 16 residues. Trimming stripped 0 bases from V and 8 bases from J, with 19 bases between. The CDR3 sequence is CASSQDSTGGAAGYTF. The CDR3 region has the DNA TGTGCCAGCAGCCAAGATTCCACGGGGGGTGCAGCCGGCTACACCTTC.

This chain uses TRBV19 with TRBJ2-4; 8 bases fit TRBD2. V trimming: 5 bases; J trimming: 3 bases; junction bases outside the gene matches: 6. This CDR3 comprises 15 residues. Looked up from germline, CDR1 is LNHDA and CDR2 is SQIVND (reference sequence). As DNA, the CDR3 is TGTGCCAGTAGTTTAAGGGGACTAGTCAAAAACATTCAGTACTTC. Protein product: CASSLRGLVKNIQYF.

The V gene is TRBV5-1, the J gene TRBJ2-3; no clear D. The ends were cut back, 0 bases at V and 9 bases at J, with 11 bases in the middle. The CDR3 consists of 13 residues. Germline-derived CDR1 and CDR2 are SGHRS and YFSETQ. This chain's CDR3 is CASSLGLPETQYF. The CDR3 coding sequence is TGCGCCAGCAGCTTGGGGCTACCGGAGACGCAGTATTTT.

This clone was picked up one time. The CDR3 reads CATSSRVRETQYF. DNA of the CDR3: TGTGCCACCAGCAGCAGGGTTCGAGAGACCCAGTACTTC. V usage is TRBV15 and J usage is TRBJ2-5, with D perhaps TRBD1 (5 bases). The CDR3 runs to 13 residues. Germline-derived CDR1 and CDR2 are LNHNV and YYDKDF (reference sequence). With 3 bases removed from V and 4 bases from J, the gap between germline ends came to 9 bases. Supplemented by reference TRBV15 and TRBJ2-5, the full variable domain reads DAMVIQNPRYQVTQFGKPVTLSCSQTLNHNVMYWYQQKSSQAPKLLFHYYDKDFNNEADTPDNFQSRRPNTSFCFLDIRSPGLGDTAMYLCATSSRVRETQYFGPGTRLLVL.

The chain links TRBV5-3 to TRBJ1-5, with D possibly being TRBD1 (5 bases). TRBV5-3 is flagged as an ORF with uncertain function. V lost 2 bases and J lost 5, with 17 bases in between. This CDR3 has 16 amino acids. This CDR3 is CARSFPPQGGDQPQHF. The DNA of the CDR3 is TGTGCCAGAAGCTTCCCCCCTCAGGGCGGTGATCAGCCCCAGCATTTT.

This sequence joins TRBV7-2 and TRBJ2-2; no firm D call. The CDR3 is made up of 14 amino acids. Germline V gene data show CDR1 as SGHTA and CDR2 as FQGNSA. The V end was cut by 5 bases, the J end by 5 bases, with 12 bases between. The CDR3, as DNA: TGTGCCAGCAGCCGCGGAGTCTTTACCGGGGAGCTGTTTTTT. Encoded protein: CASSRGVFTGELFF.

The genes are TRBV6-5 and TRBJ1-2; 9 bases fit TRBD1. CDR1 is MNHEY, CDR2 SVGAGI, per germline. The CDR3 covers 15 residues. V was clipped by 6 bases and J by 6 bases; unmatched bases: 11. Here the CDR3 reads CASSPASTGGHGYTF. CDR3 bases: TGTGCCAGCAGCCCCGCCTCGACAGGGGGGCATGGCTACACCTTC.

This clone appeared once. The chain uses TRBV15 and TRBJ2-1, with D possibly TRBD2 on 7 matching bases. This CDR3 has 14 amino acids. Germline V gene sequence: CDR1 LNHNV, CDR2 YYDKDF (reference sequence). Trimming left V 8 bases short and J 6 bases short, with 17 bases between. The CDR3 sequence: CATSRGGEGNEQFF. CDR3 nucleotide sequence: TGTGCCACCTCGAGGGGGGGAGAGGGCAATGAGCAGTTCTTC.

The CDR3 DNA reads as TGTGCCAGCAGTGGGGACAGATACACTGAAGCTTTCTTT. Its translation is CASSGDRYTEAFF. The chain joins TRBV2 to TRBJ1-1, with 7 bases identical to TRBD1. The trim removed 4 bases at V and 3 bases at J, leaving 2 bases unmatched. This CDR3 spans 13 amino acids. Germline V CDR1 and CDR2: SNHLY, FYNNEI.

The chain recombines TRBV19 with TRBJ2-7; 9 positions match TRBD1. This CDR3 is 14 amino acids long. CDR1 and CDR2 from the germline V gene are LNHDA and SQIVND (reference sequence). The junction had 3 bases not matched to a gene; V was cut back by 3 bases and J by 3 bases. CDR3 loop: CASSMGTGNYEQYF. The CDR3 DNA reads TGTGCCAGTAGTATGGGGACAGGGAACTACGAGCAGTACTTC.

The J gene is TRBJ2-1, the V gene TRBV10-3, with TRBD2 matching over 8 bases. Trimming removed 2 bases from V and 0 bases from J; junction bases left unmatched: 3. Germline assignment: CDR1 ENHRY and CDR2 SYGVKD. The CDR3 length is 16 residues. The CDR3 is CAISEVAGSSYNEQFF. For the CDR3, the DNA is TGTGCCATCAGTGAGGTAGCGGGAAGCTCCTACAATGAGCAGTTCTTC.

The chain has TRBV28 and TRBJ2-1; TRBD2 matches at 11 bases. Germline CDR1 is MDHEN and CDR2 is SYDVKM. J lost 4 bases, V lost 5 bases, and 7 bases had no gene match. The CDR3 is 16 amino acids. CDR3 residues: CASSRHASGRYNEQFF. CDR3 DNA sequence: TGTGCCAGCAGTCGCCATGCTAGCGGGAGGTACAATGAGCAGTTCTTC. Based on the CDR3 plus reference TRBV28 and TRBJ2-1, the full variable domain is DVKVTQSSRYLVKRTGEKVFLECVQDMDHENMFWYRQDPGLGLRLIYFSYDVKMKEKGDIPEGYSVSREKKERFSLILESASTNQTSMYLCASSRHASGRYNEQFFGPGTRLTVL.

CDR3 region: CASSLGGGTGQETQYF. The CDR3 nucleotides are TGTGCCAGCAGTTTAGGGGGCGGGACAGGACAAGAGACCCAGTACTTC. The genes are TRBV28 and TRBJ2-5, with 8 nucleotides matching TRBD1. Germline CDR1 MDHEN, CDR2 SYDVKM. The V gene end was trimmed by 2 bases and the J gene end by 2 bases; junction bases not matched to a gene: 7. The CDR3 has 16 residues.